This TCR beta chain was sequenced during a study of blood T cell repertoires in COVID-19. Study details: COVID-19 samples collected from the United States, Italy and Spain covered acute and convalescent phases. From T cells, B-cell-depleted T cells, or PBMCs came the material, which was cDNA or gDNA.

Authors' data handling: Amplification from reference gene primers served as the basis for estimated nucleated cell counts. Libraries were prepared by immunoSEQ multiplex PCR; TCRdb keeps only in-frame clonotypes and omits some of them. The V and J calls and clone size come from that table; D and trimming were worked out from the DNA. The table records roughly 100,000 clones, roughly 85% of them present only once. The trim removed 7 bases at V and 8 bases at J, leaving 10 bases unmatched. The germline gives CDR1 SNHLY, CDR2 FYNNEI. This CDR3 has 15 residues. The chain is built from TRBV2 and TRBJ2-3, with 12 bases matching TRBD2. The source of this sequence is a human donor in a cohort sampled during active COVID-19. The sample taken for sequencing was peripheral blood. This CDR3 is CASIGLAGIRGTQYF. In nucleotides, the CDR3 is TGTGCCAGCATAGGACTAGCGGGGATTAGAGGTACGCAGTATTTT.